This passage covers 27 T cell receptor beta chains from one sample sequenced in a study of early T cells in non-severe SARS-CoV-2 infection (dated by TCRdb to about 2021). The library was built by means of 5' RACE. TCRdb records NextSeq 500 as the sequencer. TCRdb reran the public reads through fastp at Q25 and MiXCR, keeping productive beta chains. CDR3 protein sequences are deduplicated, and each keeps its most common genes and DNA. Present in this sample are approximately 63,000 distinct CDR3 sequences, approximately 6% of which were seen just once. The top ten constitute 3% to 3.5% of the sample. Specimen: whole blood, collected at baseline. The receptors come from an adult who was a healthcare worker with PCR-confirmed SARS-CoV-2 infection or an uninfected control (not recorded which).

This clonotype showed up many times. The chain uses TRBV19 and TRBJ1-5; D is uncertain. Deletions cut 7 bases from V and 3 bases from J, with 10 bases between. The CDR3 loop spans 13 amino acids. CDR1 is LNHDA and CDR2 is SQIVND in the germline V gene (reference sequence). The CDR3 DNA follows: TGTGCCAGTACCCAAAGAGACAATCAGCCCCAGCATTTT. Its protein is CASTQRDNQPQHF.

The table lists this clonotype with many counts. CDR3 sequence reads: CASSLDLQGSYGYTF. Here the CDR3 DNA reads TGTGCCAGCAGCTTAGATCTGCAGGGAAGCTATGGCTACACCTTC. V gene TRBV11-2 combines with J gene TRBJ1-2; possible D gene TRBD1, 5 bases. The CDR3 totals 15 residues. The V and J ends lost 0 bases and 4 bases respectively, with 12 bases between them. CDR1 and CDR2 (germline): SGHAT, FQNNGV.

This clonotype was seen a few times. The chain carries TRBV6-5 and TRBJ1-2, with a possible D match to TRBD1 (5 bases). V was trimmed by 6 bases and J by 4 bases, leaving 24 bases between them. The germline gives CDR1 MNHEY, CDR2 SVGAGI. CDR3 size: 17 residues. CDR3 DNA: TGTGCCAGCAGCCAATATCCGCCGGGCCCGGGGCGCTATGGCTACACCTTC. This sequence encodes CASSQYPPGPGRYGYTF.

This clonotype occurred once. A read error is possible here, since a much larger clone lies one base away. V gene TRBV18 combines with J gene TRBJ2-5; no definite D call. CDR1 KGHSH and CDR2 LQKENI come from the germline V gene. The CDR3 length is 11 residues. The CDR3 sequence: CASSTEETRYF. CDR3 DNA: TGTGCCAGCTCCACAGAAGAGACCCGGTACTTC. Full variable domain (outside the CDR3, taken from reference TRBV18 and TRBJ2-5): NAGVMQNPRHLVRRRGQEARLRCSPMKGHSHVYWYRQLPEEGLKFMVYLQKENIIDESGMPKERFSAEFPKEGPSILRIQQVVRGDSAAYFCASSTEETRYFGPGTRLLVL.

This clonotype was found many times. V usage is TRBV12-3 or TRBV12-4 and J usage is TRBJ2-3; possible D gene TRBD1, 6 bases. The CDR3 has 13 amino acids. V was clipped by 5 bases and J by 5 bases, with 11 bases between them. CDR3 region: CASSVYRVDTQYF. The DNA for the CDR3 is TGTGCCAGCAGTGTATACAGGGTAGATACGCAGTATTTT.

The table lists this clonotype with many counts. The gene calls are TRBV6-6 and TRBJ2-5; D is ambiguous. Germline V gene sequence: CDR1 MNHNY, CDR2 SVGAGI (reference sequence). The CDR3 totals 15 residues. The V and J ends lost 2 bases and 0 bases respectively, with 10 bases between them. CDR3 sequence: CASSYDESNQETQYF. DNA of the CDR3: TGTGCCAGCAGTTACGACGAATCCAACCAAGAGACCCAGTACTTC.

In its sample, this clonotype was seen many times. The CDR3 region has the DNA TGTGCCAGCAGTGTTAATGAAAAACTGTTTTTT. This gives the protein CASSVNEKLFF. This rearrangement joins TRBV6-1 to TRBJ1-4; D gene uncertain. Germline CDR1 and CDR2: MNHNS and SASEGT. CDR3 size: 11 residues. Between the trimmed V and J ends, which lost 4 bases and 4 bases, there was a span of 1 base.

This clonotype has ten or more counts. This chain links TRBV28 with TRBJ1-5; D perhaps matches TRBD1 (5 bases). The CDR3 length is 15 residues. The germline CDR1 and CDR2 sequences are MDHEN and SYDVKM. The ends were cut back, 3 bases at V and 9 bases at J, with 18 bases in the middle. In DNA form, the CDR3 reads TGTGCCAGCAGTTTGGTTTCAGGGAAAGGGCGGCCCCAGCATTTT. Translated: CASSLVSGKGRPQHF.

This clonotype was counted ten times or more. CDR3 in DNA: TGTGCCAGCAGTCCTGGACGATCGAACTATGGCTACACCTTC. As protein: CASSPGRSNYGYTF. This chain uses TRBV7-9 with TRBJ1-2, with unresolved D. The CDR3 consists of 14 residues. Trimming stripped 6 bases from V and 2 bases from J, with 13 bases between. The germline V gene has CDR1 SEHNR and CDR2 FQNEAQ (reference sequence).

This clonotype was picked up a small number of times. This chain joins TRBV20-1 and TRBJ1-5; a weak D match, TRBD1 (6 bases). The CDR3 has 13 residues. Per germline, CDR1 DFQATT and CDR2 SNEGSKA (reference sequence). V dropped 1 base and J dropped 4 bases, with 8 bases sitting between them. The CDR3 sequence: CSARGQANQPQHF. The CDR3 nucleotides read TGCAGTGCTAGAGGACAGGCTAATCAGCCCCAGCATTTT.

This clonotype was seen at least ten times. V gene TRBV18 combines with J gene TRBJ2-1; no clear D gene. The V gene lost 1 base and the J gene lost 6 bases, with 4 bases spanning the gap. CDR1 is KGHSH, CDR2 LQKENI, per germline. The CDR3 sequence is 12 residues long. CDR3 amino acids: CASSPLPNEQFF. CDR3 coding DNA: TGTGCCAGCTCACCACTCCCCAATGAGCAGTTCTTC.

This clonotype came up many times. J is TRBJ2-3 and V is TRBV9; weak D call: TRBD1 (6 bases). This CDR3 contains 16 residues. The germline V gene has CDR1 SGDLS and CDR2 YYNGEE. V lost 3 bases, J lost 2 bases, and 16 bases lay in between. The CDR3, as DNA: TGTGCCAGCAGCGCACAGGGTCTCGGATACACAGATACGCAGTATTTT. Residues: CASSAQGLGYTDTQYF.

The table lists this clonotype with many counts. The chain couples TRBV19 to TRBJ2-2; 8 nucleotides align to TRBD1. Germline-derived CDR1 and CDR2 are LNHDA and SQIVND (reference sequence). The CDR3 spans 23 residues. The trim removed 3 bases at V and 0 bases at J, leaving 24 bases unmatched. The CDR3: CASSIRIRQGKSSGPSNTGELFF. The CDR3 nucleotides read TGTGCCAGTAGTATTCGGATACGACAGGGGAAGTCGAGCGGGCCGTCGAACACCGGGGAGCTGTTTTTT.

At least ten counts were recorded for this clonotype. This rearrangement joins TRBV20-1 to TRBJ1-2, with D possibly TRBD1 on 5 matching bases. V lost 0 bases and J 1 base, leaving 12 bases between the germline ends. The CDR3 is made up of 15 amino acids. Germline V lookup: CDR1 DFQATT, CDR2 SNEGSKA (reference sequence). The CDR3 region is CSARDGAGSNYGYTF. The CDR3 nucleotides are TGCAGTGCTAGAGATGGGGCAGGGAGTAACTATGGCTACACCTTC.

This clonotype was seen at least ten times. The CDR3 bases are TGCAGCGGCAGGGGGCTCGAGGTGGAGACCCAGTACTTC. This sequence encodes CSGRGLEVETQYF. The chain has TRBV29-1 and TRBJ2-5, with TRBD1 matching 8 bases. Germline trimming cut 7 bases from V and 5 bases from J; bases unmatched to any gene: 9. CDR3 length: 13 amino acids. Germline-derived CDR1 and CDR2 are SQVTM and ANQGSEA.

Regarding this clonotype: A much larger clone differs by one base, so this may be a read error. In DNA, the CDR3 is TGTGCCAGCAGTACCAGGACTCAGAATGAAAAACTGTTTTTT. It codes for CASSTRTQNEKLFF. The V gene is TRBV6-8, the J gene TRBJ1-4; no definite D call. The CDR3 has 14 amino acids. Per germline, CDR1 MNHGY and CDR2 SAAAGT. V lost 5 bases and J 5 bases, leaving 12 bases between the germline ends.

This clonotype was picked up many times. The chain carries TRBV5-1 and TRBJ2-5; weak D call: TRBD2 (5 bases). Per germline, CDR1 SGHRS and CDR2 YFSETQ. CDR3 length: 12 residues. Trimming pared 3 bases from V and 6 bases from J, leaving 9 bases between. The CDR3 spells CASSSEGKTQYF. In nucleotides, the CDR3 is TGCGCCAGCAGCTCAGAGGGCAAGACCCAGTACTTC.

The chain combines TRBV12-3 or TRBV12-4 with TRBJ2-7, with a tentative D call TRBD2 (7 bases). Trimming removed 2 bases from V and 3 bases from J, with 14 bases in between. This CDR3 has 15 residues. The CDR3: CASSLKGEGFYEQYF. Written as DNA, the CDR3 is TGTGCCAGCAGTTTAAAGGGGGAGGGGTTCTACGAGCAGTACTTC.

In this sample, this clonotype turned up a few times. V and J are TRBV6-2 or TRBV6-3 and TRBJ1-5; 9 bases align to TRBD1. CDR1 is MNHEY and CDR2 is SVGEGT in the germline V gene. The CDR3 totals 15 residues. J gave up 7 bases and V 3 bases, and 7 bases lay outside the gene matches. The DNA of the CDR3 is TGTGCCAGCAGTTATCCGGACAGGGGTTTACAGCCCCAGCATTTT. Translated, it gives CASSYPDRGLQPQHF.

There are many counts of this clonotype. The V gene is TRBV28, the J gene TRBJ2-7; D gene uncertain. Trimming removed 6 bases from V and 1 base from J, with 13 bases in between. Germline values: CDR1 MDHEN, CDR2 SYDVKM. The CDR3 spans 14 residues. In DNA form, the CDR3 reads TGTGCCAGCAGCCCCACCGGCAAATCCTACGAGCAGTACTTC. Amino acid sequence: CASSPTGKSYEQYF.

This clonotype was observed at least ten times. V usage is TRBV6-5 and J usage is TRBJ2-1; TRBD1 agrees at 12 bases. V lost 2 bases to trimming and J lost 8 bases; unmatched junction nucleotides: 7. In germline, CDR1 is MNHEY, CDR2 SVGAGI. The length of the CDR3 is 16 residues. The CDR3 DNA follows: TGTGCCAGCAGTTACGGAGGGACAGGGGGCTTCCATGAGCAGTTCTTC. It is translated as CASSYGGTGGFHEQFF.

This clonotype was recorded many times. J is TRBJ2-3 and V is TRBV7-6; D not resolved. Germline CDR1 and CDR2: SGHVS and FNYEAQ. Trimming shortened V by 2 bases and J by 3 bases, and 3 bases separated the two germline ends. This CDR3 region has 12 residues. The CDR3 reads CASSLHTDTQYF. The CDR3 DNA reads TGTGCCAGCAGCTTACATACAGATACGCAGTATTTT.

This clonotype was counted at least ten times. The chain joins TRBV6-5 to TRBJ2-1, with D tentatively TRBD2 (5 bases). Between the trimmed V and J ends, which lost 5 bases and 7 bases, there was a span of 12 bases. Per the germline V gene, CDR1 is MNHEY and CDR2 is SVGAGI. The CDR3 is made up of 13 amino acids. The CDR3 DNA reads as TGTGCCAGCAGTCCCGGACTCTGGAATGAGCAGTTCTTC. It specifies CASSPGLWNEQFF.

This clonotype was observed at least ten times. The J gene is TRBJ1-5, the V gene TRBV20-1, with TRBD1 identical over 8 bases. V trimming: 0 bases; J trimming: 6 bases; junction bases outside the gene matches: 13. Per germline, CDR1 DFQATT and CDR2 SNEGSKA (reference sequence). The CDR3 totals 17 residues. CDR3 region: CSARDIRTGRTAQPQHF. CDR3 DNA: TGCAGTGCTAGAGATATCCGGACAGGGAGGACGGCTCAGCCCCAGCATTTT.

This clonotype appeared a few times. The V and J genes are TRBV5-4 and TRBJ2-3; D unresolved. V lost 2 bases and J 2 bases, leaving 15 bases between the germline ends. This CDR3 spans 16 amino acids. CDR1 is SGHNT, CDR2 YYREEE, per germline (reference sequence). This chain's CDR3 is CASSFFPRDFTDTQYF. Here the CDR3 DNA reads TGTGCCAGCAGCTTCTTCCCGCGCGATTTCACAGATACGCAGTATTTT.

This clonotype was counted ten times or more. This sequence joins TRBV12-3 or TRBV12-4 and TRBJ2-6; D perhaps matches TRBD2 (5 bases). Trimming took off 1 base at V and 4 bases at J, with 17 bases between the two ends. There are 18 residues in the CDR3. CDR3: CASSLVRPGSSGANVLTF. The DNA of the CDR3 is TGTGCCAGCAGTTTAGTAAGGCCGGGGAGTTCCGGGGCCAACGTCCTGACTTTC.

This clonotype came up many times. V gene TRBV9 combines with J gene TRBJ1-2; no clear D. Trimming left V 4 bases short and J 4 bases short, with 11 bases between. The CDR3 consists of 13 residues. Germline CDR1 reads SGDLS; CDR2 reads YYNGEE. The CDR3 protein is CASSPSGVYGYTF. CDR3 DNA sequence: TGTGCCAGCAGCCCATCTGGAGTCTATGGCTACACCTTC.